This entry lists 18 T cell receptor beta chains sequenced from one sample in a study of CD8+ T cells in alopecia areata. Specified treatment: oral pan-JAK inhibitor, 5-10 mg twice daily. As the sequencing template, cDNA was produced by extracting RNA and reverse transcribing it. Assay: immunoSEQ multiplex PCR; the TCRdb copy retains only in-frame clones and omits some. This table holds about 210,000 clones, approximately 40% found once. Material: CD4+ T cells sorted from blood, obtained around week 36, from a patient treated with tofacitinib. Receptors originate from a human donor with alopecia areata.

The sample holds a few counts of this clone. The gene calls are TRBV4-1 and TRBJ2-5, with 8 nucleotides matching TRBD1. V trimming: 4 bases; J trimming: 3 bases; junction bases outside the gene matches: 7. Germline V lookup: CDR1 MGHRA, CDR2 YSYEKL. CDR3 length equals 15 residues. Written as DNA, the CDR3 is TGCGCCAGCAGCCGACAGGGGTTTAAGGAAGAGACCCAGTACTTC. As protein: CASSRQGFKEETQYF.

This rearrangement joins TRBV25-1 to TRBJ2-7; D remains unclear. This CDR3 contains 14 residues. Trimming shortened V by 5 bases and J by 0 bases, and 11 bases separated the two germline ends. The V gene's germline CDR1 is MGHDK and CDR2 SYGVNS. CDR3: CASSWQHNSYEQYF. CDR3 nucleotides: TGTGCCAGCAGTTGGCAGCATAACTCCTACGAGCAGTACTTC.

This chain joins TRBV18 and TRBJ1-1; the D gene is possibly TRBD1 (6 bases). The V gene's germline CDR1 is KGHSH and CDR2 LQKENI. The CDR3 loop spans 15 amino acids. Between the trimmed V and J ends, which lost 3 bases and 2 bases, there was a span of 13 bases. The CDR3 sequence is CASSPSGQFNTEAFF. The CDR3 region has the DNA TGTGCCAGCTCACCCTCTGGACAGTTCAACACTGAAGCTTTCTTT.

The rearrangement links TRBV18 to TRBJ2-4; D remains ambiguous. Looked up from germline, CDR1 is KGHSH and CDR2 is LQKENI. The CDR3 is 14 amino acids. Deletions cut 2 bases from V and 5 bases from J, with 10 bases between. The CDR3 here is CASSPFLSENIQYF. CDR3 DNA sequence: TGTGCCAGCTCACCATTTTTGTCAGAAAACATTCAGTACTTC.

This clone came up a few times. Written as DNA, the CDR3 is TGTGCCAGCAGCGCTATTAAGAACACTGAAGCTTTCTTT. This translates into CASSAIKNTEAFF. The rearrangement links TRBV7-2 to TRBJ1-1, with unresolved D. CDR3 length: 13 amino acids. Trimming pared 5 bases from V and 1 base from J, leaving 8 bases between. CDR1 is SGHTA, CDR2 FQGNSA, per germline.

The V call is TRBV28, the J call TRBJ1-5; unclear D gene. The length of the CDR3 is 12 residues. CDR1 is MDHEN, CDR2 SYDVKM, per germline. Trimming left V 7 bases short and J 3 bases short, with 7 bases between. CDR3: CASTVPNQPQHF. The CDR3 bases are TGTGCCAGCACCGTCCCCAATCAGCCCCAGCATTTT.

The chain joins TRBV18 to TRBJ1-2, with D perhaps TRBD1 (6 bases). V lost 6 bases and J lost 7, with 21 bases in between. The CDR3 spans 15 residues. Germline V CDR1 and CDR2: KGHSH, LQKENI. The CDR3 reads CASSRTRSGEGGYTF. The CDR3, as DNA: TGTGCCAGCTCTCGAACCCGATCAGGGGAGGGTGGCTACACCTTC.

This clone was detected once. The rearrangement links TRBV29-1 to TRBJ1-2; 8 bases are shared with TRBD1. V shed 1 base and J 4 bases; nucleotides not matched to a gene: 11. The germline V gene has CDR1 SQVTM and CDR2 ANQGSEA. The CDR3 consists of 16 residues. Here the CDR3 DNA reads TGCAGCGTTGAAGGATACCGGGACAGGACATTCTATGGCTACACCTTC. This gives the protein CSVEGYRDRTFYGYTF.

The chain is built from TRBV4-1 and TRBJ2-7; the D is unclear. Germline V gene sequence: CDR1 MGHRA, CDR2 YSYEKL. The CDR3 has 15 residues. Trimming took off 2 bases at V and 6 bases at J, with 17 bases between the two ends. In nucleotides, the CDR3 is TGCGCCAGCAGCCAACTGACCTACCTTGTGGTCGAGCAGTACTTC. Translated: CASSQLTYLVVEQYF.

The chain uses TRBV29-1 and TRBJ1-1; D gene unclear. Germline CDR1 SQVTM, CDR2 ANQGSEA. This CDR3 comprises 10 residues. The V gene lost 7 bases and the J gene lost 0 bases, with 3 bases spanning the gap. CDR3 nucleotide sequence: TGCAGCGCGGTGAACACTGAAGCTTTCTTT. As protein: CSAVNTEAFF.

The chain employs TRBV6-6 and TRBJ2-2, with D maybe TRBD2 (6 bases). With 7 bases removed from V and 4 bases from J, the gap between germline ends came to 19 bases. The CDR3 is 16 residues long. Germline V gives CDR1 MNHNY, CDR2 SVGAGI (reference sequence). DNA for the CDR3: TGTGCCAGCACCGGGACTGGAAGGAGAAGCACCGGGGAGCTGTTTTTT. Protein product: CASTGTGRRSTGELFF.

This clone has only a few counts. The chain employs TRBV7-2 and TRBJ1-2, with D perhaps matching TRBD1 (6 bases). Germline V gene data show CDR1 as SGHTA and CDR2 as FQGNSA. V was pared by 6 bases and J by 9 bases, with 14 bases between. This CDR3 comprises 12 residues. The CDR3 DNA reads as TGTGCCAGCAGATTCCAGGGGCAGAGCTACACCTTC. It specifies CASRFQGQSYTF.

The J gene is TRBJ2-2, the V gene TRBV28, with a weak D call TRBD2 (6 bases). Per the germline V gene, CDR1 is MDHEN and CDR2 is SYDVKM. The CDR3 runs to 14 residues. Trimming pared 4 bases from V and 5 bases from J, leaving 11 bases between. The CDR3 reads CASSSWGGTGELFF. The CDR3 DNA is TGTGCCAGCAGTTCTTGGGGAGGAACCGGGGAGCTGTTTTTT.

The rearrangement links TRBV29-1 to TRBJ2-7, with 12 bases fitting TRBD2. This CDR3 has 16 residues. The germline CDR1 and CDR2 sequences are SQVTM and ANQGSEA. V was clipped by 1 base and J by 5 bases; unmatched bases: 9. The CDR3, as DNA: TGCAGCGTTGAAGGGCTAGCGGGAGGGCATACTAACGAGCAGTACTTC. It specifies CSVEGLAGGHTNEQYF.

This clone has more than one count but fewer than ten. The J gene is TRBJ2-7, the V gene TRBV11-2, with TRBD2 as a possible D gene (6 bases). With 3 bases removed from V and 0 bases from J, the gap between germline ends came to 18 bases. Looked up from germline, CDR1 is SGHAT and CDR2 is FQNNGV. This CDR3 has 17 amino acids. The CDR3 is CASSLGILAFSSYEQYF. The CDR3 coding sequence is TGTGCCAGCAGCTTGGGAATTCTAGCGTTCAGCTCCTACGAGCAGTACTTC. Combining the CDR3 with reference TRBV11-2 and TRBJ2-7 gives the whole variable domain EAGVAQSPRYKIIEKRQSVAFWCNPISGHATLYWYQQILGQGPKLLIQFQNNGVVDDSQLPKDRFSAERLKGVDSTLKIQPAKLEDSAVYLCASSLGILAFSSYEQYFGPGTRLTVT.

This clone was seen a few times. The chain joins TRBV29-1 to TRBJ2-7; either TRBD1 or TRBD2 may supply D (6 bases each). Trimming cost V 7 bases and J 2 bases, with 12 bases left between them. The CDR3 is 12 amino acids. The germline gives CDR1 SQVTM, CDR2 ANQGSEA. CDR3 sequence (DNA): TGCAGCGGGCGGGACACGACCTACGAGCAGTACTTC. Encoded protein: CSGRDTTYEQYF.

This sequence joins TRBV7-2 and TRBJ2-5; tentatively, D is TRBD1 (6 bases). This CDR3 comprises 14 residues. The germline CDR1 and CDR2 sequences are SGHTA and FQGNSA. V was trimmed by 5 bases and J by 5 bases, leaving 15 bases between them. CDR3 amino acids: CASSPFRQVETQYF. Here the CDR3 DNA reads TGTGCCAGCAGCCCCTTTCGACAGGTTGAGACCCAGTACTTC.

The CDR3 sequence is CSAYGTERDDEQYF. The CDR3 DNA is TGCAGCGCCTACGGGACAGAACGCGACGACGAGCAGTACTTC. This chain uses TRBV29-1 with TRBJ2-7; TRBD1 matches 7 bases. This CDR3 comprises 14 residues. Germline V gene sequence: CDR1 SQVTM, CDR2 ANQGSEA. J lost 5 bases, V lost 7 bases, and 14 bases had no gene match.